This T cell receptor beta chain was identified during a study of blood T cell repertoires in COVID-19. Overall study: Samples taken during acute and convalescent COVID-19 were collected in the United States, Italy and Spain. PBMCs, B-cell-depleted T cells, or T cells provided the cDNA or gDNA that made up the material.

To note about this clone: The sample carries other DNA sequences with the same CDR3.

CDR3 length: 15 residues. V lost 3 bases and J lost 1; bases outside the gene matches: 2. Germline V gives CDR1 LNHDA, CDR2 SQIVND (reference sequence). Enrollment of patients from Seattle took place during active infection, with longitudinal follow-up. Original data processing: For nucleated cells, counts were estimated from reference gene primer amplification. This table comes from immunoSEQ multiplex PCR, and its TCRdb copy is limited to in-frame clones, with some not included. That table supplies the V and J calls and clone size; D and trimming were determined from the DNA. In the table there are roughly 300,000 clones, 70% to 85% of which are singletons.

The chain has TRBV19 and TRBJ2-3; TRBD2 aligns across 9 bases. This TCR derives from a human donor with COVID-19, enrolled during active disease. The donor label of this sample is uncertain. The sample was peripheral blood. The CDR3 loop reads CASSISGGGTDTQYF. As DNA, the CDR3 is TGTGCCAGTAGTATTAGCGGGGGAGGCACAGATACGCAGTATTTT. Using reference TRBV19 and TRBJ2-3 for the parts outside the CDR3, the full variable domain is DGGITQSPKYLFRKEGQNVTLSCEQNLNHDAMYWYRQDPGQGLRLIYYSQIVNDFQKGDIAEGYSVSREKKESFPLTVTSAQKNPTAFYLCASSISGGGTDTQYFGPGTRLTVL.